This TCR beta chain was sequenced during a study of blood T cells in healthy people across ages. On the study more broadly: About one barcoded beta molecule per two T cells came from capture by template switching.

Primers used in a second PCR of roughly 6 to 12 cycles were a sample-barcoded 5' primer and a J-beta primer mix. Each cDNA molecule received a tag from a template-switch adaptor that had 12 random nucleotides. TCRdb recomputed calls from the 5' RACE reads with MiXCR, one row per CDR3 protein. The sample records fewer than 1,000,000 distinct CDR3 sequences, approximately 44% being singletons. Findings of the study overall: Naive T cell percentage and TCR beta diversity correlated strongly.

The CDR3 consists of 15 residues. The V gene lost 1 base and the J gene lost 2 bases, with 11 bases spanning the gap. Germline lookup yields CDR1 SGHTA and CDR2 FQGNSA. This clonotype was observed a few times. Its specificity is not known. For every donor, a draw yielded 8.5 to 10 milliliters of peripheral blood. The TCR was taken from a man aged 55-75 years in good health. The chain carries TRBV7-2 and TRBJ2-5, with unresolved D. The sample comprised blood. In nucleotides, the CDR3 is TGTGCCAGCAGCTTAGATAGGTGGGCTCAAGAGACCCAGTACTTC. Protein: CASSLDRWAQETQYF.